Listed below are T cell receptor beta chains from one sample, sequenced in a study of blood T cells in healthy people across ages. TCRdb reanalysed the 5' RACE reads using MiXCR and keeps one entry per CDR3 protein. The sample lists 1,500,000 or so distinct CDR3 sequences, around 55% occurring once. Material for sequencing was blood. The receptors shown here come from a man aged 18 to 30 in good health. Each CDR3 is given with its conserved first and last residue. Each record gives: D gene, V gene, clone size, J gene, CDR3 protein, CDR3 DNA. The D gene is left open where the match is weak. Only some rows state a clone size, as once, few, many or a class for expanded clones.

D: -; V: TRBV6-6; size: once; J: TRBJ1-4; CDR3: CASSNMHINEKLFF; DNA: TGTGCCAGCAGTAATATGCACATCAATGAAAAACTGTTTTTT
D: -; V: TRBV21-1; size: -; J: TRBJ2-7; CDR3: CASSKSWGEQYF; DNA: TGTGCCAGCAGCAAAAGCTGGGGCGAGCAGTACTTC
D: TRBD1; V: TRBV29-1; size: few; J: TRBJ1-2; CDR3: CSAIDRAGYGYTF; DNA: TGCAGCGCTATTGACAGGGCGGGGTATGGCTACACCTTC
D: -; V: TRBV11-1; size: -; J: TRBJ1-6; CDR3: CASRKTGSVESPLHF; DNA: TGTGCCAGCAGGAAAACAGGGAGCGTTGAGTCACCCCTCCACTTT
D: TRBD1; V: TRBV27; size: few; J: TRBJ2-7; CDR3: CASSSLQGDSEQYF; DNA: TGTGCCAGCAGTTCCCTGCAGGGGGACAGCGAGCAGTACTTC
D: -; V: TRBV20-1; size: -; J: TRBJ2-7; CDR3: CSATDPRSYEQYF; DNA: TGCAGTGCCACTGATCCTAGATCCTACGAGCAGTACTTC
D: -; V: TRBV10-1; size: once; J: TRBJ2-7; CDR3: CASSESTGYEQYF; DNA: TGCGCCAGCAGTGAGTCGACTGGCTACGAGCAGTACTTC
D: -; V: TRBV27; size: -; J: TRBJ2-1; CDR3: CASSLGLVGNEQFF; DNA: TGTGCCAGCAGTTTAGGTCTAGTTGGGAATGAGCAGTTCTTC
D: TRBD2; V: TRBV4-1; size: many; J: TRBJ2-6; CDR3: CASSQEKELAGGPTGANVLTF; DNA: TGCGCCAGCAGCCAAGAGAAAGAACTAGCGGGGGGCCCCACTGGGGCCAACGTCCTGACTTTC
D: -; V: TRBV3-1; size: -; J: TRBJ2-3; CDR3: CASSLILADTQYF; DNA: TGTGCCAGCAGCCTAATTTTGGCAGATACGCAGTATTTT
D: -; V: TRBV6-5; size: -; J: TRBJ2-3; CDR3: CASSPPSGLGTDTQYF; DNA: TGTGCCAGCAGTCCCCCGAGTGGCTTGGGCACAGATACGCAGTATTTT
D: TRBD2; V: TRBV27; size: -; J: TRBJ2-2; CDR3: CASSSGLAGGHGELFF; DNA: TGTGCCAGCAGTTCCGGACTAGCGGGAGGTCACGGGGAGCTGTTTTTT
D: -; V: TRBV20-1; size: -; J: TRBJ1-2; CDR3: CSAAGDVNYGYTF; DNA: TGCAGTGCGGCGGGGGATGTTAACTATGGCTACACCTTC
D: -; V: TRBV9; size: -; J: TRBJ2-1; CDR3: CASSVEVSEQFF; DNA: TGTGCCAGCAGCGTAGAGGTTTCTGAGCAGTTCTTC
D: -; V: TRBV20-1; size: -; J: TRBJ1-1; CDR3: CSARDPAGLNTEAFF; DNA: TGCAGTGCCAGGGACCCGGCGGGCCTGAACACTGAAGCTTTCTTT
D: -; V: TRBV7-9; size: few; J: TRBJ2-5; CDR3: CASSPTRTLQETQYF; DNA: TGTGCCAGCAGCCCTACTCGGACCCTCCAAGAGACCCAGTACTTC
D: TRBD1; V: TRBV27; size: -; J: TRBJ1-2; CDR3: CASSLSWTGDYGYTF; DNA: TGTGCCAGCAGTTTATCTTGGACAGGCGACTATGGCTACACCTTC
D: TRBD2; V: TRBV6-2/TRBV6-3; size: -; J: TRBJ2-4; CDR3: CASSSSTGLATIQYF; DNA: TGTGCCAGCAGTTCATCCACGGGACTAGCCACAATTCAGTACTTC
D: TRBD2; V: TRBV12-3/TRBV12-4; size: many; J: TRBJ2-5; CDR3: CASSLGRVEQETQYF; DNA: TGTGCCAGCAGTTTGGGGAGGGTTGAGCAAGAGACCCAGTACTTC
D: -; V: TRBV6-4; size: -; J: TRBJ2-7; CDR3: CASSDPNPPYEQYF; DNA: TGTGCCAGCAGTGACCCGAACCCGCCTTACGAGCAGTACTTC
D: TRBD1; V: TRBV7-9; size: -; J: TRBJ1-2; CDR3: CASSFTALDRGKSNYGYTF; DNA: TGTGCCAGCAGCTTCACCGCATTGGACAGGGGAAAATCTAACTATGGCTACACCTTC
D: -; V: TRBV12-3/TRBV12-4; size: -; J: TRBJ2-1; CDR3: CASMPQGGIYNEQFF; DNA: TGTGCCAGCATGCCACAGGGGGGGATTTACAATGAGCAGTTCTTC
D: TRBD1; V: TRBV29-1; size: -; J: TRBJ1-6; CDR3: CSVKGQRDDSPLHF; DNA: TGCAGCGTCAAGGGACAGCGGGACGATTCACCCCTCCACTTT
D: -; V: TRBV29-1; size: -; J: TRBJ2-3; CDR3: CSVDRGLAGTDTQYF; DNA: TGCAGCGTTGATAGGGGGCTAGCGGGCACAGATACGCAGTATTTT
D: -; V: TRBV10-3; size: -; J: TRBJ1-4; CDR3: CATRSGPEGEKLFF; DNA: TGTGCCACCCGAAGCGGTCCCGAAGGGGAAAAACTGTTTTTT
D: -; V: TRBV12-3/TRBV12-4; size: -; J: TRBJ1-6; CDR3: CASSLSGKNSPLHF; DNA: TGTGCCAGCAGTTTATCAGGGAAGAATTCACCCCTCCACTTT
D: -; V: TRBV4-2; size: -; J: TRBJ2-3; CDR3: CASSQALTGDPHHSPQYF; DNA: TGTGCCAGCAGCCAAGCCCTCACAGGAGACCCCCATCATAGTCCGCAGTATTTT
D: -; V: TRBV7-9; size: -; J: TRBJ2-1; CDR3: CASKDTVSSYNEQFF; DNA: TGTGCCAGCAAGGACACGGTTAGCTCCTACAATGAGCAGTTCTTC